The subject of this entry is one T cell receptor (beta chain). The antigen is unknown. TCRdb's table, derived via immunoSEQ multiplex PCR, lists solely in-frame clones and lacks some. The table lists fewer than 850,000 clones, roughly 78% of them singletons. These data come from a study of shared clonotypes between healthy human individuals. General study results and limits: In a few donors, approximately 5% of naive CD4 clonotypes appeared in common.

Germline values: CDR1 LNHDA, CDR2 SQIVND (reference sequence). V lost 4 bases and J lost 3, with 19 bases in between. The CDR3 is made up of 17 amino acids. The TCR was taken from a woman aged 25 to 45 in good health. Sequencing used memory CD4+ T cells sorted from blood. Subset defined: CD45RA-negative fraction. V is TRBV19 and J is TRBJ1-5; a possible D gene is TRBD1 (5 bases). CDR3 DNA sequence: TGTGCCAGTAGTACTCCGATCAGGGCCATTACCAATCAGCCCCAGCATTTT. Amino acid sequence: CASSTPIRAITNQPQHF.